This T cell receptor (beta chain) was sequenced in a study of regulatory T cells in long-lasting Graves disease (dated by TCRdb to about 2021). Context from the whole study: Newly diagnosed Graves' disease patients had taken antithyroid drugs for less than 3 months. Peripheral blood TCR sequencing and RNA sequencing compared persistent Graves' disease patients with newly diagnosed Graves' disease patients. The study took place in China and was registered as a clinical trial. A total of roughly 35 samples were covered by TCR sequencing, comprising some 13 persistent and about 20 newly diagnosed Graves' disease patients.

The sample's time point label is to be understood as: newly diagnosed GD, antithyroid drugs for less than 3 months. RNA was extracted from PBMCs in TRIzol for both TCR sequencing and RNA sequencing. The diagnosis of Graves' disease was made according to American Thyroid Association guidelines. Patients were recruited from an endocrinology department in Xi'an, China. From each patient, 7.5 to 10 milliliters of peripheral blood was collected into an EDTA anticoagulant tube. Ficoll Paque Plus density gradient separation was used to isolate PBMCs, and no additional T cell sorting was done. An Agilent 2100 Bioanalyzer and agarose gel were used to check RNA quality, while a NanoDrop 2000 measured RNA concentration. Regarding this clonotype: Its target antigen remains unknown. No much larger clonotype is one base removed from it; base qualities were not supplied.

Relative to germline, V is 2 bases shorter and J is 5 bases shorter, with 11 bases between their ends. The CDR3 runs 14 residues from the cysteine to the phenylalanine. The retained sequence is limited to the CDR3, 42 bases, with the frame set at the first base. CDR1 and CDR2 are drawn from the germline V gene: SGHTA, FQGTGA. Library preparation employed multiplex PCR. The instrument was an Illumina HiSeq 4000. TCR beta libraries were built with iRepertoire HTBI primers and Arm-PCR amplification of CDR3 regions. PCR products were gel purified before sequencing. As for the authors' bioinformatics: Gene usage analysis of CDR3 amino acid clonotypes used the approximately 56 TRBV and some 15 TRBJ segments found across samples. COPE and FqMerger were used to merge filtered high-quality paired reads into contigs. Contigs were aligned with BLAST to IMGT TRBV, TRBD and TRBJ reference genes, and CDR3 was defined per IMGT. Highly expanded clones were defined as clonotypes with a frequency above 0.1%. Shannon entropy served as the measure of repertoire diversity, while the Gini coefficient captured V-J evenness. A clonotype found in more than one individual was treated as public. Using fastp at Q25 and MiXCR, TCRdb reprocessed the public reads and kept productive beta chains. Each CDR3 protein gets just one entry, which takes the most common genes and DNA from the rows behind it. The V and J calls were determined by TCRdb, not by the authors. This sample comprises 400,000 to 500,000 distinct CDR3 sequences, more than 13% of them detected only once. Over 15% of the sample belongs to the ten largest clones.

The full study reports these points: Because the primary lesion, thyroid tissue, could not be accessed, the study looked at peripheral blood alone. Persistent Graves' disease patients showed lower TCR Shannon entropy and fewer highly expanded clones than newly diagnosed patients, suggesting clonal expansion. A larger number of public clonotypes was shared among persistent patients (around 2,500) than among newly diagnosed patients (more than 850). The authors acknowledged the small sample size as a limitation that may reduce accuracy. Only the TCR beta chain was sequenced and analyzed. Preferential use of TRBV28, TRBJ1-2 and TRBJ2-5 was observed in persistent disease, whereas TRBV20-1 and TRBJ2-1 were favored in newly diagnosed disease.

This sample was also put to use in a study of T cells in Graves' hyperthyroidism and ophthalmopathy. The second paper further reports: Stable Graves' hyperthyroidism was defined as no progression to ophthalmopathy during 18 months of follow-up. Hyperthyroidism patients were newly diagnosed, with disease duration under 2 months, and aged 18 to 65 years. Patients with uncontrolled infections, other autoimmune diseases, pregnancy or lactation were excluded. Clinical symptoms, serum thyroxine and TRAb, thyroid ultrasound, and orbital computed tomography formed the basis for the diagnoses. The TCR CDR3 was subjected to a first round of RT-PCR using the HTBI primer set and the Qiagen OneStep RT-PCR kit. Blood samples also contained most of the expanded thyroid clonotypes (frequency above 0.001), which suggests that blood repertoires may reflect thyroid immune responses. A model built on a 13 V-J signature distinguished ophthalmopathy from stable hyperthyroidism, reaching 85% to 90% sensitivity and under 84% specificity in cross-validation and 80%/75% in testing. In validation, the model predicted progression to ophthalmopathy a median of roughly 6.5 months before onset, with approximately 70% sensitivity and about 72% specificity. A discovery cohort of about 100 patients, roughly 43 with Graves' ophthalmopathy and about 60 with stable Graves' hyperthyroidism, was used to find distinguishing TCR V-J signatures. Whether ophthalmopathy could be predicted prospectively was tested in an independent validation cohort made up of 18 to 20 hyperthyroidism patients plus 17 patients who later progressed to ophthalmopathy. The 100 or so discovery patients were divided at random into training and test sets in a 7:3 ratio. The study also compared thyroid tissue and blood T-cell repertoires from more than 5 Graves' hyperthyroidism patients. Once sampling was done, hyperthyroidism patients were given methimazole at a starting dose of 30 mg daily, whereas ophthalmopathy patients were given high-dose intravenous methylprednisolone. A second multiplex PCR round built the libraries, followed by size selection and purification. Paired-end sequencing of the libraries was performed with 100 bp reads on an Illumina HiSeq2000. SOAPnuke was used to process the raw data, with reads discarded if the reads contained adapters or uncalled bases, had a mean Phred below 15, or lacked an exact constant-primer or identifier match. COPE v1.2.5 was used to merge high-quality paired reads, and clonotypes were defined as unique nucleotide sequences. MiTCR v1.1 was used to align clonotypes to the IMGT TRBV, TRBD and TRBJ reference segments. The analysis was restricted to V-J combinations with a frequency above 0.0001, which together covered just over 99% of the repertoires. The TCS score was defined as F50 (clonal expansion) divided by E x V (chaos), with BLOSUM62-based TCRdist calculated between CDR3 peptides within each V-J. Welch's t-statistics and random forest reduced around 510 V-J features to some 14, which were used in a naive Bayes classifier (R e1071). Sample size was not statistically predetermined, and blinding of investigators to group allocation was not performed. According to the paper, TCR Vbeta CDR3 sequencing was carried out on 135 peripheral blood samples, which came from some 41 ophthalmopathy, around 75 hyperthyroidism and approximately 17 progressor patients.

The chain employs TRBV7-3 and TRBJ2-3; the D segment cannot be called with confidence. The input for sequencing was peripheral blood mononuclear cells (PBMCs), taken at new diagnosis, from a patient treated with antithyroid drugs. The receptor comes from a woman aged 30 to 39 with Graves disease. Donor details come from another sample of the same person, matched by shared clones. Here is the DNA: TGTGCCAGCAGCTTAGATAGGCTCGGAGATACGCAGTATTTT. Translation gives CASSLDRLGDTQYF.